This T cell receptor beta chain is drawn from a study of blood T cell repertoires in COVID-19. Overall study: Sources were T cells, B-cell-depleted T cells, or PBMCs; the material itself was cDNA or gDNA.

CDR3 size: 14 residues. The germline CDR1 and CDR2 sequences are MNHEY and SMNVEV (reference sequence). V lost 5 bases, J lost 4 bases, and 11 bases lay in between. Methods used by the authors: Cell counts per sample came from amplifying reference gene primers. The method was immunoSEQ multiplex PCR; TCRdb's version includes in-frame clones alone and lacks a portion of them. The V and J calls and clone size come from that table; D and trimming were worked out from the DNA. Among some 180,000 clones listed, about 80% were seen once. The sequenced material came from peripheral blood. This sequence originates from a man in his sixties or seventies with active or convalescent COVID-19. This rearrangement joins TRBV27 to TRBJ2-2; a possible D gene is TRBD2 (6 bases). CDR3 sequence reads: CASSTPGGTGELFF. CDR3 sequence (DNA): TGTGCCAGCAGTACGCCCGGGGGCACCGGGGAGCTGTTTTTT.